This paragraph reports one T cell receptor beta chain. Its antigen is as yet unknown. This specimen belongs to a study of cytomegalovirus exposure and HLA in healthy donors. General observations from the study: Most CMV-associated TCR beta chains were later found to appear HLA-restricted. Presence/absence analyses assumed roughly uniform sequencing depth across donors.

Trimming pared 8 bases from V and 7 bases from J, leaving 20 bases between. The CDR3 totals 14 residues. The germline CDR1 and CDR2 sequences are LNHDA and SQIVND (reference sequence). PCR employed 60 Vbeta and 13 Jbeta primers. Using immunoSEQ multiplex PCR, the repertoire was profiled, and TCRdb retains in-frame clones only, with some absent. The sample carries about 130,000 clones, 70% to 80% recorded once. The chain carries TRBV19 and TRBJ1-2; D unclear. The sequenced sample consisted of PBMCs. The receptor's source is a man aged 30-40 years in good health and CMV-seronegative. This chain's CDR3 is CASLPASTAVGYTF. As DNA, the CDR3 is TGTGCCAGTCTCCCCGCCAGCACAGCGGTTGGCTACACCTTC.